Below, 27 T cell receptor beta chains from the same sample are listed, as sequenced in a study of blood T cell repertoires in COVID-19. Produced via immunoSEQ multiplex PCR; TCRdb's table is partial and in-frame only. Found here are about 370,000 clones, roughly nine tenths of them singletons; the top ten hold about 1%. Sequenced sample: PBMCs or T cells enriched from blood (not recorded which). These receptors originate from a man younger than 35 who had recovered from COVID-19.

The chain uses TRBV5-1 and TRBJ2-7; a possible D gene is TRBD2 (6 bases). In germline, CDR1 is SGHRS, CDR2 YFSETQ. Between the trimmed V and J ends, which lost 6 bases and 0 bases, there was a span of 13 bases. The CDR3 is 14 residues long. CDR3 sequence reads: CASNPASASYEQYF. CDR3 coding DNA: TGCGCCAGCAACCCTGCTAGCGCCTCCTACGAGCAGTACTTC. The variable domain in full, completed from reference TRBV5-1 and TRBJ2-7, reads KAGVTQTPRYLIKTRGQQVTLSCSPISGHRSVSWYQQTPGQGLQFLFEYFSETQRNKGNFPGRFSGRQFSNSRSEMNVSTLELGDSALYLCASNPASASYEQYFGPGTRLTVT.

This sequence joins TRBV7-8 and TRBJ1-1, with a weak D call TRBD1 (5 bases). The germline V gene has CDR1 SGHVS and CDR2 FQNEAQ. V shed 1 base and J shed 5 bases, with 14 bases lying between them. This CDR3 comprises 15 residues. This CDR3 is CASSLVGGVGTEAFF. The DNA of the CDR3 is TGTGCCAGCAGCTTAGTGGGGGGTGTTGGAACTGAAGCTTTCTTT.

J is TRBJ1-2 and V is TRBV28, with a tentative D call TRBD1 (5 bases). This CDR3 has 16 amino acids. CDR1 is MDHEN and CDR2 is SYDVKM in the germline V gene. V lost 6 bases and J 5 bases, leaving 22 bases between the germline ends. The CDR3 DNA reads TGTGCCAGCAGCTTCCTGGGGGGTACCCAAGGGTATGGCTACACCTTC. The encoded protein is CASSFLGGTQGYGYTF.

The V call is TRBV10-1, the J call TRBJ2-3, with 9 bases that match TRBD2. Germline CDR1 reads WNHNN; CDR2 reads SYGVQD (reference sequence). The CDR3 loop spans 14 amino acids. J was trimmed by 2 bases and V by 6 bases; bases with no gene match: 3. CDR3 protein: CASRRGGDTDTQYF. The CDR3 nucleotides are TGCGCCAGCAGGCGGGGGGGCGACACAGATACGCAGTATTTT.

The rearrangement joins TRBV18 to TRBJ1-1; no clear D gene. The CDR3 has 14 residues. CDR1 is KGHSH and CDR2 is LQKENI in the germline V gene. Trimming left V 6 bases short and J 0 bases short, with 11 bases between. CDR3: CASSPQNMNTEAFF. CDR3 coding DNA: TGTGCCAGCTCGCCTCAGAATATGAACACTGAAGCTTTCTTT.

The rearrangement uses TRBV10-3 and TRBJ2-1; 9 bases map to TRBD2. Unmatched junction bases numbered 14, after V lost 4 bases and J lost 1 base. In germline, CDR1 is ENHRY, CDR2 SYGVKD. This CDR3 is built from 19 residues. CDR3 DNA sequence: TGTGCCATCAGTGTGGGGCGTAGCGGGGGTCCGATATCCTACAATGAGCAGTTCTTC. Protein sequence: CAISVGRSGGPISYNEQFF.

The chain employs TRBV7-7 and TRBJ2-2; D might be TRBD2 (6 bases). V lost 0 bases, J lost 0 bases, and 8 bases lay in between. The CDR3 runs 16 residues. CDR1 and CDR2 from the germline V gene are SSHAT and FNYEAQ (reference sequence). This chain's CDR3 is CASSLAGGSNTGELFF. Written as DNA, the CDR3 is TGTGCCAGCAGCTTAGCCGGGGGATCGAACACCGGGGAGCTGTTTTTT.

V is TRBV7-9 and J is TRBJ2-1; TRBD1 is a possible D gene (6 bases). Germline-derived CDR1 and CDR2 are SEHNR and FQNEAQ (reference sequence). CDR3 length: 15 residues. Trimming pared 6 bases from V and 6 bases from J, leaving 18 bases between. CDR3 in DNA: TGTGCCAGCAGAGCCCGGAAGGGGGTTTTCAATGAGCAGTTCTTC. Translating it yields CASRARKGVFNEQFF.

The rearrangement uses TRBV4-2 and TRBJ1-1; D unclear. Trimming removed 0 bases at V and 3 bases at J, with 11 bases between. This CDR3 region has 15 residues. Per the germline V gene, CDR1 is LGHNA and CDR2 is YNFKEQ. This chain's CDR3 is CASSQDRNSDTEAFF. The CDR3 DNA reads TGTGCCAGCAGCCAAGATAGGAACAGTGACACTGAAGCTTTCTTT.

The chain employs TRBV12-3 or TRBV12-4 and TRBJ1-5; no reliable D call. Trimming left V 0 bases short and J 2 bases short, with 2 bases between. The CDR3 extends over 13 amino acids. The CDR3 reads CASSLAGNQPQHF. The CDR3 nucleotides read TGTGCCAGCAGTTTAGCCGGCAATCAGCCCCAGCATTTT.

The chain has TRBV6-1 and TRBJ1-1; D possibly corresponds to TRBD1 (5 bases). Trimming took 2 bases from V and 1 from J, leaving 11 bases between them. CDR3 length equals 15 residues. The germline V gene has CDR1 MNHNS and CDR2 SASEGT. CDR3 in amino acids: CASSEKGTENTEAFF. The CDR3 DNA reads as TGTGCCAGCAGTGAAAAGGGGACTGAGAACACTGAAGCTTTCTTT.

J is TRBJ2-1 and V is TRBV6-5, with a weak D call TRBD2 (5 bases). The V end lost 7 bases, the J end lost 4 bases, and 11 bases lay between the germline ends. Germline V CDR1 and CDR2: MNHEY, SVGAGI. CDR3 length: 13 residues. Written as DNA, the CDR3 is TGTGCCAGCACTCAATCGGGGTACAATGAGCAGTTCTTC. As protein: CASTQSGYNEQFF.

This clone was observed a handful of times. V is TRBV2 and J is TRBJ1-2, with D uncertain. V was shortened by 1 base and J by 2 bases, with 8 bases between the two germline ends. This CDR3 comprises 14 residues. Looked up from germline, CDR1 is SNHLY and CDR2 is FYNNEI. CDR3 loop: CASSEVLINYGYTF. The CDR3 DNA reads TGTGCCAGCAGTGAAGTCTTAATAAACTATGGCTACACCTTC.

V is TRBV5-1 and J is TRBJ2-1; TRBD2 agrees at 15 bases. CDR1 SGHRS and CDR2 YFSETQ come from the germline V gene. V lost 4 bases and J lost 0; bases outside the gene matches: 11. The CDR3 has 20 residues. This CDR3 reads CASSPLPGLAGGSSYNEQFF. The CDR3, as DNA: TGCGCCAGCAGCCCTCTTCCGGGACTAGCGGGGGGAAGCTCCTACAATGAGCAGTTCTTC.

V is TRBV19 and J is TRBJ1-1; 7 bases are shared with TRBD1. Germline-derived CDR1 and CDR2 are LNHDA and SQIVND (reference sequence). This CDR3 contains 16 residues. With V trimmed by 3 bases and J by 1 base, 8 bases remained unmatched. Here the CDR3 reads CASSIRTGVGNTEAFF. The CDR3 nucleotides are TGTGCCAGTAGTATTCGAACAGGGGTGGGGAACACTGAAGCTTTCTTT.

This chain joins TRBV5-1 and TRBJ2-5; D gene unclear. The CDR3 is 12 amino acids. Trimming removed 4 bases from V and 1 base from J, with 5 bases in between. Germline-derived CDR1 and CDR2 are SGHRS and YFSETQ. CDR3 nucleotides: TGCGCCAGCAGCACTGGCCAAGAGACCCAGTACTTC. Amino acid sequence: CASSTGQETQYF.

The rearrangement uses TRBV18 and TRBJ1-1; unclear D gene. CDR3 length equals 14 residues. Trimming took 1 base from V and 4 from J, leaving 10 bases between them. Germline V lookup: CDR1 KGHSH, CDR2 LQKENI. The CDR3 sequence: CASSPHPRPTEAFF. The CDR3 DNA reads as TGTGCCAGCTCACCACACCCCAGGCCCACTGAAGCTTTCTTT.

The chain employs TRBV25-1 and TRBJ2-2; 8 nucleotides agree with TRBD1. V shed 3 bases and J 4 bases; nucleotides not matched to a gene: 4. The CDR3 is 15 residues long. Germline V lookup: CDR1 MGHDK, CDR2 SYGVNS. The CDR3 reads CASSENQGATGELFF. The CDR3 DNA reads TGTGCCAGCAGTGAGAATCAGGGGGCCACCGGGGAGCTGTTTTTT.

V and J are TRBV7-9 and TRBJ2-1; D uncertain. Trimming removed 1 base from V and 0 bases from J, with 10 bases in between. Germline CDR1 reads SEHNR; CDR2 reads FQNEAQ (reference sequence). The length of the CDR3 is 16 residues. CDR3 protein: CASSLGVVHSYNEQFF. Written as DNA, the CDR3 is TGTGCCAGCAGCTTAGGAGTGGTTCACTCCTACAATGAGCAGTTCTTC.

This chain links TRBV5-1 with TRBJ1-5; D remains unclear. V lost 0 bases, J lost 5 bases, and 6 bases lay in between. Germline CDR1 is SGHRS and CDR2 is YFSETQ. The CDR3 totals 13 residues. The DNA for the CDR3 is TGCGCCAGCAGCTTGGGCGGTCATCAGCCCCAGCATTTT. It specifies CASSLGGHQPQHF. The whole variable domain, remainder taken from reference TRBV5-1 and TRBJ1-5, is KAGVTQTPRYLIKTRGQQVTLSCSPISGHRSVSWYQQTPGQGLQFLFEYFSETQRNKGNFPGRFSGRQFSNSRSEMNVSTLELGDSALYLCASSLGGHQPQHFGDGTRLSIL.

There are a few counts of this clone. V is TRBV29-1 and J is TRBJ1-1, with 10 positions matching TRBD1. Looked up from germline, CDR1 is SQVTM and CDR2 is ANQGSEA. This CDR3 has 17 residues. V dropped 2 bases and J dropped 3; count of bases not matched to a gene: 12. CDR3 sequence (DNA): TGCAGCGTTGAAATAGATTATTTCGGGACAGGGGACACTGAAGCTTTCTTT. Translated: CSVEIDYFGTGDTEAFF. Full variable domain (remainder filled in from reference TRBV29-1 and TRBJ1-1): SAVISQKPSRDICQRGTSLTIQCQVDSQVTMMFWYRQQPGQSLTLIATANQGSEATYESGFVIDKFPISRPNLTFSTLTVSNMSPEDSSIYLCSVEIDYFGTGDTEAFFGQGTRLTVV.

The CDR3 protein is CASSSIAGGPGETQYF. CDR3 in DNA: TGCGCCAGCAGCTCCATAGCGGGAGGGCCGGGGGAGACCCAGTACTTC. The V call is TRBV5-1, the J call TRBJ2-5; 11 positions agree with TRBD2. CDR1 is SGHRS, CDR2 YFSETQ, per germline. This CDR3 has 16 residues. V shed 3 bases, J shed 5 bases, and the junction held 9 bases outside the gene matches.

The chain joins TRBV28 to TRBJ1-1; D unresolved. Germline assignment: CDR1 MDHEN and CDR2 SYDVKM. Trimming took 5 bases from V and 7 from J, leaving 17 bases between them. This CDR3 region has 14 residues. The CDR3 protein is CASSTTTKRGEAFF. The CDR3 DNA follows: TGTGCCAGCAGTACTACGACTAAGCGAGGTGAAGCTTTCTTT.

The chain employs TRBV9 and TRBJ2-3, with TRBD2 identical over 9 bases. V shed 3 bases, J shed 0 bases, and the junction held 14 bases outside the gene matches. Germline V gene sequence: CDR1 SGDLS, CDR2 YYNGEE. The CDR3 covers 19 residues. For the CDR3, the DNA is TGTGCCAGCAGCGCGGGACTAGCCACGCAAAGTACTAGCACAGATACGCAGTATTTT. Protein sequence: CASSAGLATQSTSTDTQYF.

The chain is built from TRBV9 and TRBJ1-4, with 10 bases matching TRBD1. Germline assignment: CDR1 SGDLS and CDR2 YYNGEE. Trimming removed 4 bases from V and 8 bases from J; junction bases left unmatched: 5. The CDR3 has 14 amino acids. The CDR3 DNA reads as TGTGCCAGCAGCACGCGGACAGGGGGGGAAAAACTGTTTTTT. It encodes CASSTRTGGEKLFF.

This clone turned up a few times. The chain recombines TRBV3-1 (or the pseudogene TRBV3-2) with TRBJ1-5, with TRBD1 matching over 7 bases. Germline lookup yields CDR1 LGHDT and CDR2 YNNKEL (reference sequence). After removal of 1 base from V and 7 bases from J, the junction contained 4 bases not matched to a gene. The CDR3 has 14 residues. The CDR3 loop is CASSQGAGGQPQHF. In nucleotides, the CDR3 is TGTGCCAGCAGCCAAGGCGCAGGGGGGCAGCCCCAGCATTTT.

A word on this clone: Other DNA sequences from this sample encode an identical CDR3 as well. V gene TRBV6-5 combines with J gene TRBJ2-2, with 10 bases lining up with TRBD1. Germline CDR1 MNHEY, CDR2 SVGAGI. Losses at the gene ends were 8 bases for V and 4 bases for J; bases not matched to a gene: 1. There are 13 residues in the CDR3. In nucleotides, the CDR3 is TGTGCCAGCCGGACAGGGGGCACCGGGGAGCTGTTTTTT. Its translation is CASRTGGTGELFF.